This TCR beta chain derives from a study of Ad26.COV2.S vaccination and SARS-CoV-2 variants. Findings and limits, study-wide: Assessments of TCR breadth and depth may have underestimated the total T cell responses.

A remark on this clone: Its antigen is still unknown.

Only in-frame clones appear in the TCRdb table, and some are missing; sequencing was by immunoSEQ multiplex PCR. The sample gives some 640,000 clones, around 90% of which show up once; about 1.5% is in the top ten. Trimming took 4 bases from V and 2 from J, leaving 6 bases between them. Per germline, CDR1 SNHLY and CDR2 FYNNEI. This CDR3 comprises 12 residues. Treatment here: some 20 received Ad26.COV2.S at low or high dose, single or two shots; 5 received placebo; per-sample allocation not given. Collection of the samples took place on day 63 after the first injection of vaccine or placebo. The input for sequencing was peripheral blood, taken in a trial of Ad26.COV2.S vaccine versus placebo. The receptor comes from a person between 18 and 65 years old who received the Ad26.COV2.S COVID-19 vaccine or a placebo. The rearrangement uses TRBV2 and TRBJ2-7; no definite D call. As DNA, the CDR3 is TGTGCCAGCAGTGTTGGCCCCTACGAGCAGTACTTC. Residues: CASSVGPYEQYF.